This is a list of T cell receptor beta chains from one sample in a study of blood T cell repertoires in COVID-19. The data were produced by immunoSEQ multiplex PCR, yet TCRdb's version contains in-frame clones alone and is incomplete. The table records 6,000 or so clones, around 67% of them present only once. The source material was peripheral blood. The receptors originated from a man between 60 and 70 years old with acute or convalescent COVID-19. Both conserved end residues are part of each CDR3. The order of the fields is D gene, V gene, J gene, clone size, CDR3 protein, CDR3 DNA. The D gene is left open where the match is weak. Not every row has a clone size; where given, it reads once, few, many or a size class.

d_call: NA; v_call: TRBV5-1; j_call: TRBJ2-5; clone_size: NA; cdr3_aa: CASSLQGGETQYF; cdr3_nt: TGCGCCAGCAGCCTCCAGGGCGGAGAGACCCAGTACTTC
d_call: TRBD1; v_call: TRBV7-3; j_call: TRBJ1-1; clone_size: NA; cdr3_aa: CASSTGTGGRTEAFF; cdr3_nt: TGTGCCAGCAGCACCGGGACAGGAGGTCGGACTGAAGCTTTCTTT
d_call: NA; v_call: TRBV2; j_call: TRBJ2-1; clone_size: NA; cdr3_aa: CASKGALAGGEQFF; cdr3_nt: TGTGCCAGCAAGGGGGCGCTAGCGGGCGGTGAGCAGTTCTTC
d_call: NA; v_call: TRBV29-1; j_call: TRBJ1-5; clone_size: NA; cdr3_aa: CSVAGHGNQPQHF; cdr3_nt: TGCAGCGTGGCGGGGCATGGCAATCAGCCCCAGCATTTT
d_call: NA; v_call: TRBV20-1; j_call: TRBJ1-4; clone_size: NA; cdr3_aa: CSASSPTSEKLFF; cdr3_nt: TGCAGTGCTAGTTCGCCAACATCTGAAAAACTGTTTTTT
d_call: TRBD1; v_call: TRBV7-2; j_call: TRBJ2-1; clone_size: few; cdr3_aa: CASSLVQGAYNEQFF; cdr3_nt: TGTGCCAGCAGCTTAGTGCAGGGGGCCTACAATGAGCAGTTCTTC
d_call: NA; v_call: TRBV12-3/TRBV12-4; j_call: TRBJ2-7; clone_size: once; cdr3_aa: CASSLATGREQYF; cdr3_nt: TGTGCCAGCAGTTTGGCGACAGGGAGGGAGCAGTACTTC
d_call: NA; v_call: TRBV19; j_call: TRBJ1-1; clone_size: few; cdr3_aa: CASSIKAMNTEAFF; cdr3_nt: TGTGCCAGTAGTATAAAAGCGATGAACACTGAAGCTTTCTTT
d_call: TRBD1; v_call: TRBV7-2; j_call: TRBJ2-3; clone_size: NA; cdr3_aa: CASSRDRGADTQYF; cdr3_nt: TGTGCCAGCAGCCGCGACAGGGGAGCCGATACGCAGTATTTT
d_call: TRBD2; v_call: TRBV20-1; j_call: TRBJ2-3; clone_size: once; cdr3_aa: CSASSGWEADTQYF; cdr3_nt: TGCAGTGCTAGTAGCGGGTGGGAGGCAGATACGCAGTATTTT
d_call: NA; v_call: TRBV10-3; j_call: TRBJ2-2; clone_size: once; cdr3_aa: CAISESVQTGELFF; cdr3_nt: TGTGCCATCAGTGAGTCGGTCCAGACCGGGGAGCTGTTTTTT
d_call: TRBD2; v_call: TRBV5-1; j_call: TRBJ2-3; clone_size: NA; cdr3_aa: CASSLVLAGSSDTQYF; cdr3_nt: TGCGCCAGCAGCTTGGTCCTAGCGGGAAGTTCGGATACGCAGTATTTT
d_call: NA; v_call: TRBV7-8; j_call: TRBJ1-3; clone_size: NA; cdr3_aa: CASSYPRGNSGNTIYF; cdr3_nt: TGTGCCAGCAGTTACCCTAGGGGGAACTCTGGAAACACCATATATTTT
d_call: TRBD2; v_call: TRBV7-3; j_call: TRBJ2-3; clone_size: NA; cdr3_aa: CASSRSGGSTDTQYF; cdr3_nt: TGTGCCAGCAGCCGTAGCGGGGGGAGCACAGATACGCAGTATTTT
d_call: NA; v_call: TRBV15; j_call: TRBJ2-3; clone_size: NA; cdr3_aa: CATSREQGIPTDTQYF; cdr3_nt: TGTGCCACCAGCAGAGAGCAGGGTATTCCGACAGATACGCAGTATTTT
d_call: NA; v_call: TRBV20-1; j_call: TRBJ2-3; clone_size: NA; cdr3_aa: CSACGVLGGVLADTQYF; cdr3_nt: TGCAGTGCTTGTGGAGTTTTGGGGGGAGTTCTCGCAGATACGCAGTATTTT
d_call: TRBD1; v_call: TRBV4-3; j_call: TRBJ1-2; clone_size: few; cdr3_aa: CASSPYRGMGYTF; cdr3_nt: TGCGCCAGCAGCCCCTACAGGGGTATGGGCTACACCTTC
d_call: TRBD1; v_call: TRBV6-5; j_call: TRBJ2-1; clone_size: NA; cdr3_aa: CASSPGQGANNEQFF; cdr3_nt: TGTGCCAGCAGTCCCGGACAGGGGGCGAACAATGAGCAGTTCTTC
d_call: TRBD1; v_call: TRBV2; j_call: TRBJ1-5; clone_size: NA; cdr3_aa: CASSETGGPQHF; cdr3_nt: TGTGCCAGCAGTGAAACAGGGGGGCCCCAGCATTTT
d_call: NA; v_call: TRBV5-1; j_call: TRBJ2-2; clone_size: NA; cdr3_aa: CASSLNTGELFF; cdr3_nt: TGCGCCAGCAGCCTCAACACCGGGGAGCTGTTTTTT
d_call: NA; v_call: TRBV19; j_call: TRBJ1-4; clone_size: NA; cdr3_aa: CASSIGGSEKLFF; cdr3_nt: TGTGCCAGTAGTATAGGAGGAAGTGAAAAACTGTTTTTT
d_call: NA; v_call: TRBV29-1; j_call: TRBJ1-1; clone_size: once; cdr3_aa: CSVLPTGLNTEAFF; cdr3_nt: TGCAGCGTATTACCGACAGGACTGAACACTGAAGCTTTCTTT
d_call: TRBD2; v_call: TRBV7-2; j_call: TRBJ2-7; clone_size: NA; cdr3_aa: CASSPTSGGSYEQYF; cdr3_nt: TGTGCCAGCAGCCCTACTAGCGGGGGATCCTACGAGCAGTACTTC
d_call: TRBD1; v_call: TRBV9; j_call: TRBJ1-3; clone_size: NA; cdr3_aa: CASSSLNLGQFISGNTIYF; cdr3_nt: TGTGCCAGCAGCTCCCTGAATTTGGGACAGTTCATCTCTGGAAACACCATATATTTT
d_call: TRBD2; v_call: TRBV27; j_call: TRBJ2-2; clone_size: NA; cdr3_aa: CASRAGTSITGELFF; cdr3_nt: TGTGCCAGCAGGGCCGGGACTAGTATCACCGGGGAGCTGTTTTTT
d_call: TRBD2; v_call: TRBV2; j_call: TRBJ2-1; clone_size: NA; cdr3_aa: CASSGASSGGKFF; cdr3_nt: TGTGCCAGCAGTGGCGCTTCTAGCGGGGGGAAGTTCTTC
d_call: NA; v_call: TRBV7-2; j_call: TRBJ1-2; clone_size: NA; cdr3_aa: CASSLAGAGGYTF; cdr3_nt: TGTGCCAGCAGCTTAGCGGGTGCAGGTGGCTACACCTTC
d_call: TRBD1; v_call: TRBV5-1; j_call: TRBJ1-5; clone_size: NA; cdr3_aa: CASSRDRASPNQPQHF; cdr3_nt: TGCGCCAGCAGCCGGGACAGGGCGTCCCCGAATCAGCCCCAGCATTTT